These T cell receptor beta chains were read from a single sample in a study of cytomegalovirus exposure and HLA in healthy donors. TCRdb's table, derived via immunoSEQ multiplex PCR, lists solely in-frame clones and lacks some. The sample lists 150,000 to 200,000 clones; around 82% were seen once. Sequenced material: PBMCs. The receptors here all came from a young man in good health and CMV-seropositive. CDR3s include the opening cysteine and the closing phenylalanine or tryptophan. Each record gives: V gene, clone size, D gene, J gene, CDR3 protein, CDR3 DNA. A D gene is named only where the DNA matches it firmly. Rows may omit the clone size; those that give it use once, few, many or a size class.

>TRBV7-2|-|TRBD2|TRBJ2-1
CASSPVSGRVNEQFF
TGTGCCAGCAGCCCTGTCAGCGGGAGGGTTAATGAGCAGTTCTTC
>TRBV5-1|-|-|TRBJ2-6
CASSLDSSGANVLTF
TGCGCCAGCAGCTTGGACAGCTCTGGGGCCAACGTCCTGACTTTC
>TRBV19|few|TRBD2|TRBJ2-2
CASTSGLAGGMNTGELFF
TGTGCCAGTACCTCGGGACTAGCGGGGGGGATGAACACCGGGGAGCTGTTTTTT
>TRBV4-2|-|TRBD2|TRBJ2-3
CASSQDLAGGPDTQYF
TGTGCCAGCAGCCAAGATCTAGCGGGAGGGCCAGATACGCAGTATTTT
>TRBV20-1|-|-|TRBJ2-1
CSASHQQFF
TGCAGTGCTAGCCATCAGCAGTTCTTC
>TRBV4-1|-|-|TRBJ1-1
CASSPLPRGEKGTEAFF
TGCGCCAGCAGCCCTCTACCCCGGGGGGAAAAGGGGACTGAAGCTTTCTTT
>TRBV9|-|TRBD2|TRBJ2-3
CASSVVGGTDTQYF
TGTGCCAGCAGCGTAGTGGGGGGGACAGATACGCAGTATTTT
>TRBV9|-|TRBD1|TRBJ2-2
CASSFGTAPANTGELFF
TGTGCCAGCAGCTTCGGGACAGCCCCCGCGAACACCGGGGAGCTGTTTTTT
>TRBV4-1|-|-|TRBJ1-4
CASSLRQVATNEKLFF
TGCGCCAGCAGCCTTCGACAGGTTGCAACTAATGAAAAACTGTTTTTT
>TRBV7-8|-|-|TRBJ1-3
CASSFLPGEGNTIYF
TGTGCCAGCAGCTTCTTGCCAGGGGAAGGAAACACCATATATTTT
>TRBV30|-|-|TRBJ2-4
CAWSVRRGDIQYF
TGTGCCTGGAGTGTCAGGAGGGGCGACATTCAGTACTTC
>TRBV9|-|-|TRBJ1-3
CASSVGPQGSSGNTIYF
TGTGCCAGCAGCGTAGGTCCGCAGGGGAGCTCTGGAAACACCATATATTTT
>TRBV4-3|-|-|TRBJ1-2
CASSQDQGENYGYTF
TGCGCCAGCAGCCAAGATCAAGGGGAAAACTATGGCTACACCTTC
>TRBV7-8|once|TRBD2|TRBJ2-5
CASSSILLAEETQYF
TGTGCCAGCAGCTCAATCCTACTAGCGGAAGAGACCCAGTACTTC
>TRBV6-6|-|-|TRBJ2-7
CASSYQNYEQYF
TGTGCCAGCAGTTACCAGAACTACGAGCAGTACTTC
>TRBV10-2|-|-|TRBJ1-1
CASSDSGAGNTEAFF
TGCGCCAGCAGTGATTCAGGGGCGGGGAACACTGAAGCTTTCTTT
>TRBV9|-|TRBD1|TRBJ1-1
CASSVRQGTEAFF
TGTGCCAGCAGCGTAAGACAGGGCACTGAAGCTTTCTTT
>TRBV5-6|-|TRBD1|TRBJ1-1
CASSTGGENTEAFF
TGTGCCAGCAGCACAGGGGGGGAGAACACTGAAGCTTTCTTT
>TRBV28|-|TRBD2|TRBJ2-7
CASSRRLAGVSYEQYF
TGTGCCAGCAGCCGGAGACTAGCGGGAGTCTCTTACGAGCAGTACTTC
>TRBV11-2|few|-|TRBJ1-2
CASSLQSGDYGYTF
TGTGCCAGCAGCTTACAATCGGGGGACTATGGCTACACCTTC